The rows below give T cell receptor beta chains drawn from one sample of a study of shared clonotypes between healthy human individuals. Produced via immunoSEQ multiplex PCR; TCRdb's table is partial and in-frame only. The profile shows over 400,000 clones, around 73% of them singletons. What was sequenced was PBMCs. The source of these receptors is a woman between 35 and 50 years old in good health. Some clones in this sample may be carry-over from other donors' samples. CDR3s include the opening cysteine and the closing phenylalanine or tryptophan. The D gene is left open where the match is weak. Not every row has a clone size; where given, it reads once, few, many or a size class.

clone size	D gene	V gene	J gene	CDR3 DNA	CDR3 protein
many	NA	TRBV7-2	TRBJ1-5	TGTGCCAGCAGCCCGGACCAAAATCAGCCCCAGCATTTT	CASSPDQNQPQHF
few	NA	TRBV9	TRBJ2-2	TGTGCCAGCAGCGTTAGGGCGGGACAGACAAACACCGGGGAGCTGTTTTTT	CASSVRAGQTNTGELFF
NA	TRBD2	TRBV4-2	TRBJ2-2	TGTGCCAGCAGCCCCTGGCGGGAGGACACCGGGGAGCTGTTTTTT	CASSPWREDTGELFF
NA	NA	TRBV7-9	TRBJ2-3	TGTGCCAGCAGCTTAGTTCTAGCTGCTAGCACAGATACGCAGTATTTT	CASSLVLAASTDTQYF
NA	NA	TRBV6-1	TRBJ2-7	TGTGCCAGCAGCGGAGGGCAGAGTTCCTACGAGCAGTACTTC	CASSGGQSSYEQYF
NA	NA	TRBV2	TRBJ2-7	TGTGCCAGCAGTGTTGGTCCGGGGGACGAGCAGTACTTC	CASSVGPGDEQYF
NA	NA	TRBV1	TRBJ2-5	TGCACCAGCAGCCAAGAAAGCCGGTGGTCTAGCGGGAGGTGTCGGACCCAGTACTTC	CTSSQESRWSSGRCRTQYF
NA	TRBD2	TRBV7-6	TRBJ2-5	TGTGCCAGCAGCCAAAGCGGGAGGGAGACCCAGTACTTC	CASSQSGRETQYF
NA	NA	TRBV6-5	TRBJ1-5	TGTGCCAGCAGTTCCGGGTATAGCAATCAGCCCCAGCATTTT	CASSSGYSNQPQHF
many	TRBD2	TRBV7-9	TRBJ2-1	TGTGCCAGCAGCCTCTCGACTAGCGGGAGCTACAATGAGCAGTTCTTC	CASSLSTSGSYNEQFF
NA	NA	TRBV5-1	TRBJ2-7	TGCGCCAGCAGCTTGGACGCCTCCTCCTACGAGCAGTACTTC	CASSLDASSYEQYF
NA	NA	TRBV5-1	TRBJ1-2	TGCGCCAGCAGCTTGGGACAGTTTGCCAACTATGGCTACACCTTC	CASSLGQFANYGYTF